This TCR beta chain was identified during a study of shared clonotypes between healthy human individuals. Across the study: Donor ages ranged 18 to 49 years: a couple of women, a few men.

Study-wide results and limits: Clonotypes shared by all four donors outscored non-shared clonotypes in generation probability. Sequencing depth was expected to influence donor clonotype sharing. Genetic and exposure-history diversity was limited by the few donors.

CD45RO-negative cells were positively selected for CCR7, leaving out terminally differentiated effector memory CD45RA+ cells. The CDR3 loop spans 14 amino acids. The germline V and J ends were trimmed by 3 bases and 2 bases, with 11 bases remaining between them. The germline V gene has CDR1 MGHDK and CDR2 SYGVNS. This clone showed up just once. Its antigen is as yet unknown. Method: immunoSEQ multiplex PCR; TCRdb's copy keeps in-frame clones and lacks some. The sample holds millions of clones; about 95% are singletons and the top ten take 1% to 1.3%. Sequencing was done on a sample of naive CD8+ T cells sorted from blood. The TCR originated in a man between 18 and 29 years old in good health. The chain employs TRBV25-1 and TRBJ2-7; D tentatively fits TRBD1 or TRBD2 (5 bases each). CDR3: CASSDGTGTYEQYF. The CDR3 nucleotides are TGTGCCAGCAGTGACGGGACCGGCACCTACGAGCAGTACTTC.